This T cell receptor (beta chain) was recorded in a study of T cell repertoires in cytomegalovirus infection. Each CDR3 protein gets one entry after TCRdb re-called the reads with MiXCR. This table holds 400,000 to 600,000 distinct CDR3 sequences, approximately 40% found once. The V end lost 2 bases, the J end lost 3 bases, and 13 bases lay between the germline ends. The CDR3 has 15 residues. A note on this clonotype: What it binds is not known.

The sequencing used cultured PBMCs, collected from culture after CMV antigen stimulation. The chain recombines TRBV12-3 or TRBV12-4 with TRBJ1-2; D is perhaps TRBD1 (5 bases). The TCR sequence derives from a human donor in good health (CMV status not recorded). Some clones in this sample may be carry-over from other donors' samples. This chain's CDR3 is CASSLTSGWYYGYTF. CDR3 DNA: TGTGCCAGCAGTTTAACGTCAGGGTGGTACTATGGCTACACCTTC.